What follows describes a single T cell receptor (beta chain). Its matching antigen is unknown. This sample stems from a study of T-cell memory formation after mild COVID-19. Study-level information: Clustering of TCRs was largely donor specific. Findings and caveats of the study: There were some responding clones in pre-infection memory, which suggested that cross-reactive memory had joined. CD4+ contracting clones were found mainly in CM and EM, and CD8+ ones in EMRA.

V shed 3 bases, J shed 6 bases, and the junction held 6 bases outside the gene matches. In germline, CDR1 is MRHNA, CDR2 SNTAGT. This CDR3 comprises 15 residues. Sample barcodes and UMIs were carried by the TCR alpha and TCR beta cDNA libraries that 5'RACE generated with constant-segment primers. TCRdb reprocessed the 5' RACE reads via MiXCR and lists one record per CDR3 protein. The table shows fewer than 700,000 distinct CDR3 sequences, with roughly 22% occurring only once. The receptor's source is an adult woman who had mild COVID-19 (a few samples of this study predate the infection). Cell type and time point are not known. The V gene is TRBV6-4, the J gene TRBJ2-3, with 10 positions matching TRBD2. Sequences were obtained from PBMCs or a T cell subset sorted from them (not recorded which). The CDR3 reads CASSEAGGPWDTQYF. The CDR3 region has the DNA TGTGCCAGCAGTGAAGCGGGAGGGCCGTGGGATACGCAGTATTTT.